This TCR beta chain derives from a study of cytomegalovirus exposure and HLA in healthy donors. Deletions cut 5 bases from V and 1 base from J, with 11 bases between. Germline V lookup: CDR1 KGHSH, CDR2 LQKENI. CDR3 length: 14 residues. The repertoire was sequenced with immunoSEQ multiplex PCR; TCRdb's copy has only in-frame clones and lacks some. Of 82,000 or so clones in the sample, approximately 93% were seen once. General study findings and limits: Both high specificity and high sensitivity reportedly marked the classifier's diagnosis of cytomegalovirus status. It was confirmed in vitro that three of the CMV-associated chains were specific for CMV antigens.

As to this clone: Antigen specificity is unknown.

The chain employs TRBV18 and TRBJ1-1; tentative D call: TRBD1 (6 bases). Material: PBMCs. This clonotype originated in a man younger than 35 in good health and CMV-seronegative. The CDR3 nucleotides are TGTGCCAGCTCAGCCAGGGGTTGGAACACTGAAGCTTTCTTT. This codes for CASSARGWNTEAFF.